This is a list of T cell receptor beta chains from one sample in a study of blood T cells in healthy people across ages. TCRdb recomputed calls from the 5' RACE reads with MiXCR, one row per CDR3 protein. The table records some 760,000 distinct CDR3 sequences, about 25% of them present only once. A further study also used this sample, focusing on T cells of mothers and their children.

The sequenced sample consisted of blood. Receptors were obtained from a boy under 18 in good health. The CDR3 runs from the conserved cysteine through the conserved F or W. A D gene is named only where the DNA matches it firmly. Size is omitted from some rows. Given values are once, few, many or a class for expanded clones.

D: TRBD1
size: .
V: TRBV27
J: TRBJ1-4
CDR3: CASSQQGLSEKPFF

D: .
size: .
V: TRBV29-1
J: TRBJ2-3
CDR3: CSVKGLYANTQYF

D: .
size: many
V: TRBV12-3/TRBV12-4
J: TRBJ2-3
CDR3: CASSVTDTQYF

D: .
size: few
V: TRBV9
J: TRBJ2-1
CDR3: CASSEGGGPYNEQFF

D: .
size: few
V: TRBV29-1
J: TRBJ2-4
CDR3: CSVEETGEAKNIQYF

D: TRBD1
size: .
V: TRBV7-2
J: TRBJ2-7
CDR3: CASSSVTGGEQYF

D: .
size: few
V: TRBV7-2
J: TRBJ1-3
CDR3: CASHQGNSGNTIYF

D: .
size: .
V: TRBV12-3/TRBV12-4
J: TRBJ2-1
CDR3: CASTTAGANEQFF

D: .
size: .
V: TRBV6-6
J: TRBJ2-3
CDR3: CASSYSDYLPDTQYF

D: .
size: .
V: TRBV5-1
J: TRBJ1-4
CDR3: CASSFLDPNEKLFF

D: .
size: few
V: TRBV5-1
J: .
CDR3: CASSRWRTENYYNEQFF

D: .
size: .
V: TRBV20-1
J: TRBJ2-7
CDR3: CSARERIQYSGREQYF

D: TRBD1
size: .
V: TRBV7-8
J: TRBJ2-1
CDR3: CASSPRFRTGGYNEQFF

D: .
size: .
V: TRBV28
J: TRBJ2-5
CDR3: CASSSGGSGQETQYF

D: TRBD2
size: .
V: TRBV7-3
J: TRBJ2-2
CDR3: CASSTGTSPATGELFF

D: TRBD1
size: .
V: TRBV19
J: TRBJ2-7
CDR3: CASSTSGQHSYEQYF

D: .
size: .
V: TRBV3-1
J: TRBJ2-3
CDR3: CASSHGQPNFDTQYF

D: .
size: few
V: TRBV12-3/TRBV12-4
J: TRBJ2-1
CDR3: CASSYWASGGEQFF

D: .
size: few
V: TRBV28
J: TRBJ1-5
CDR3: CASTRYSNQPQHF

D: .
size: few
V: TRBV5-5
J: TRBJ2-7
CDR3: CASSTGHESYEQYF

D: .
size: few
V: TRBV20-1
J: TRBJ1-2
CDR3: CSAGQPPDYGYTF

D: TRBD1
size: .
V: TRBV12-3/TRBV12-4
J: TRBJ1-2
CDR3: CASSDAGTGGAGYTF

D: .
size: few
V: TRBV7-9
J: TRBJ2-5
CDR3: CASSFAGGKETQYF

D: .
size: .
V: TRBV28
J: TRBJ1-2
CDR3: CASSLSGKAGSPKVGYTF

D: TRBD1
size: few
V: TRBV13
J: TRBJ2-3
CDR3: CASSTYGTGGRTDTQYF

D: .
size: few
V: TRBV5-1
J: TRBJ2-3
CDR3: CASSFQGYTDTQYF

D: .
size: few
V: TRBV30
J: TRBJ2-7
CDR3: CAWIQGREQYF

D: TRBD1
size: few
V: TRBV24-1
J: TRBJ1-5
CDR3: CATSDPTTGEVQPQHF

D: .
size: .
V: TRBV7-2
J: TRBJ2-7
CDR3: CASSSDRFYEQYF

D: .
size: .
V: TRBV28
J: TRBJ1-2
CDR3: CASSLMPLSAYGYTF

D: TRBD1
size: few
V: TRBV19
J: TRBJ1-1
CDR3: CASSTLTGTGTEAFF

D: .
size: few
V: TRBV7-9
J: TRBJ2-7
CDR3: CASSQGQHYEQYF

D: .
size: .
V: TRBV2
J: .
CDR3: CASSEIQGWETQYF

D: TRBD2
size: .
V: TRBV28
J: TRBJ2-5
CDR3: CASSRLAGGYQETQHF

D: .
size: .
V: TRBV30
J: TRBJ1-2
CDR3: CAWRCIGSRWSTNYGYTF

D: TRBD2
size: .
V: TRBV5-6
J: TRBJ2-5
CDR3: CASSLYSGTTVHTQYF

D: TRBD2
size: once
V: TRBV7-6
J: TRBJ2-1
CDR3: CASSLEIAGGNNEQFF

D: .
size: .
V: TRBV7-2
J: TRBJ2-1
CDR3: CASSLERFMRGSEQFF

D: TRBD2
size: .
V: TRBV20-1
J: TRBJ2-3
CDR3: CSARDPSSGTSTDTQYF